This T cell receptor (beta chain) derives from a study of identifying expanded T cells in peripheral blood. General study results and limits: Across healthy donors, higher total template counts meant significantly greater roughly two-week count variance. Over approximately two and four weeks, about 15 and 18 clones changed, versus more than 1 between replicates.

Data came from immunoSEQ multiplex PCR; TCRdb stores just in-frame clones and leaves some out. Here the sample spans some 100,000 clones, roughly nine tenths being singletons. The CDR3 is 14 residues long. Looked up from germline, CDR1 is SGHDT and CDR2 is YYEEEE. The germline V and J ends were trimmed by 4 bases and 1 base, with 11 bases remaining between them. With respect to this clone: As yet, its antigen is unknown.

Healthy donors had no documented immune events, such as infections, while sampled. The chain uses TRBV5-6 and TRBJ1-1, with TRBD1 as a possible D gene (5 bases). Sequenced material: blood. The sequence was collected from a person between 18 and 70 years old in good health. Here the CDR3 DNA reads TGTGCCAGCAGCCCGGGACTTACGAACACTGAAGCTTTCTTT. Its translation: CASSPGLTNTEAFF.